This T cell receptor (beta chain) is drawn from a study of cytomegalovirus exposure and HLA in healthy donors. Study-wide points: Later analysis identified a missense DCLRE1C variant that was linked to TCR beta V- and J-gene trimming.

The germline gives CDR1 SGHTS, CDR2 YDEGEE. Trimming at V came to 2 bases and at J to 3 bases, leaving 7 bases not matched to a gene. This CDR3 has 17 amino acids. Both 60 Vbeta primers and 13 Jbeta primers went into the PCR. Sequencing was performed with immunoSEQ multiplex PCR; in TCRdb, only in-frame clones are kept and a portion is missing. Of over 55,000 clones in the sample, around four fifths are singletons; the top ten hold 3.5% to 5%. Points on this clone: Its target is not known.

Donors sampled were nominally healthy, though unrecorded immune exposures were likely. The sample consisted of PBMCs. This receptor was obtained from a woman aged 25 to 39 in good health and CMV-seronegative. This chain connects TRBV5-8 to TRBJ1-5, with 11 bases matching TRBD1. The CDR3 spells CASSFPDRGPNNQPQHF. DNA for the CDR3: TGTGCCAGCAGCTTCCCGGACAGGGGGCCCAACAATCAGCCCCAGCATTTT.